This T cell receptor (beta chain) was identified during a study of spatial heterogeneity in lung cancer. Across the study: TCR and UMI combinations that were unique each appeared, on average, more than ten times in raw reads. Study-wide points: Resection saw ubiquitous expanded tumor TCRs appear in blood more than follow-up did.

The sample's time point: sample taken at primary tumor resection. The sequenced material consisted of unsorted whole RNA from tumor, nontumor lung or frozen PBMC. Donation came from roughly 72 patients with untreated early-stage non-small cell lung cancer. This CDR3 region has 15 residues. Trimming shortened V by 5 bases and J by 1 base, and 14 bases separated the two germline ends. Per the germline V gene, CDR1 is SEHNR and CDR2 is FQNEAQ (reference sequence). The presence of a unique molecular identifier marked each TCR cDNA molecule. One entry per CDR3 protein, called by TCRdb with MiXCR from the 5' RACE reads. The sample holds tens of thousands of distinct CDR3 sequences, 7% to 10% seen once. This clonotype occurred a few times. What it binds is not known.

The chain combines TRBV7-9 with TRBJ1-1, with a possible D match to TRBD1 (6 bases). The clonotype comes from a female donor with early-stage non-small cell lung cancer. Sequencing was performed on PBMCs, taken at surgery. CDR3 nucleotides: TGTGCCAGCAGCCCCCGGGACAACCGGAACACTGAAGCTTTCTTT. Protein: CASSPRDNRNTEAFF.